This entry lists 12 T cell receptor beta chains sequenced from one sample in a study of blood T cell repertoires in COVID-19. TCRdb keeps only in-frame clones here, not all; method: immunoSEQ multiplex PCR. Of about 200,000 clones listed, 94% are singletons. Sequencing was done on a sample of peripheral blood. These receptors were collected from a man aged 25-40 years with COVID-19, enrolled during active disease.

This clone was observed a few times. The chain uses TRBV29-1 and TRBJ2-7; 11 bases line up with TRBD1. Unmatched junction bases numbered 6, after V lost 6 bases and J lost 5 bases. Germline CDR1 reads SQVTM; CDR2 reads ANQGSEA. This CDR3 contains 13 residues. The CDR3 coding sequence is TGCAGCGTCCGGGACAGGGGGTCGAACGAGCAGTACTTC. This gives the protein CSVRDRGSNEQYF.

V gene TRBV3-1 (or the pseudogene TRBV3-2) combines with J gene TRBJ1-4, with unresolved D. V dropped 0 bases and J dropped 0 bases, with 5 bases sitting between them. Per germline, CDR1 LGHDT and CDR2 YNNKEL (reference sequence). CDR3 size: 15 residues. The CDR3 DNA reads TGTGCCAGCAGCCAAGACCGCGCAACTAATGAAAAACTGTTTTTT. Amino acids: CASSQDRATNEKLFF.

The chain combines TRBV5-1 with TRBJ2-5, with 10 bases lining up with TRBD1. CDR3 length: 15 residues. Germline V gene sequence: CDR1 SGHRS, CDR2 YFSETQ. With 4 bases clipped from V and 1 base from J, the junction kept 4 bases outside the gene matches. CDR3: CASSPGQGSQETQYF. The CDR3 nucleotides read TGCGCCAGCAGCCCGGGACAGGGGAGCCAAGAGACCCAGTACTTC.

V gene TRBV2 combines with J gene TRBJ2-2; 8 bases fit TRBD1. The CDR3 contains 15 residues. Trimming at V came to 8 bases and at J to 0 bases, leaving 5 bases not matched to a gene. Germline CDR1 reads SNHLY; CDR2 reads FYNNEI. CDR3 protein: CASPKTGANTGELFF. Here the CDR3 DNA reads TGTGCCAGCCCTAAGACAGGGGCGAACACCGGGGAGCTGTTTTTT.

This chain links TRBV10-3 with TRBJ2-2, with 14 bases aligning to TRBD2. Germline trimming cut 10 bases from V and 1 base from J; bases unmatched to any gene: 8. The germline gives CDR1 ENHRY, CDR2 SYGVKD. There are 17 residues in the CDR3. CDR3 region: CATKGTSGGQNTGELFF. CDR3 nucleotides: TGTGCCACCAAGGGGACTAGCGGGGGCCAGAACACCGGGGAGCTGTTTTTT.

The chain combines TRBV19 with TRBJ1-5; 7 bases agree with TRBD1. CDR3 length: 15 amino acids. Trimming took 6 bases from V and 5 from J; bases not matched to a gene: 10. Germline V gene sequence: CDR1 LNHDA, CDR2 SQIVND (reference sequence). The CDR3: CASSVIHGTDQPQHF. The DNA for the CDR3 is TGTGCCAGTAGCGTCATACACGGGACAGATCAGCCCCAGCATTTT. Full variable domain (remainder filled in from reference TRBV19 and TRBJ1-5): DGGITQSPKYLFRKEGQNVTLSCEQNLNHDAMYWYRQDPGQGLRLIYYSQIVNDFQKGDIAEGYSVSREKKESFPLTVTSAQKNPTAFYLCASSVIHGTDQPQHFGDGTRLSIL.

The chain recombines TRBV7-3 with TRBJ1-6; tentatively, D is TRBD1 (6 bases). The CDR3 is 16 residues long. The germline V gene has CDR1 SGHTA and CDR2 FQGTGA. The germline V and J ends were trimmed by 1 base and 2 bases, with 9 bases remaining between them. CDR3 loop: CASSLNGDTYNSPLHF. Written as DNA, the CDR3 is TGTGCCAGCAGCTTAAACGGGGACACCTATAATTCACCCCTCCACTTT.

This chain joins TRBV2 and TRBJ1-5; 10 positions match TRBD1. The CDR3 runs to 17 residues. Germline values: CDR1 SNHLY, CDR2 FYNNEI. Unmatched junction bases numbered 12, after V lost 4 bases and J lost 6 bases. The CDR3 region is CASSGLTGGARGQPQHF. CDR3 DNA sequence: TGTGCCAGCAGTGGGTTGACAGGGGGCGCCCGGGGTCAGCCCCAGCATTTT.

The sample holds one count of this clone. The chain couples TRBV5-1 to TRBJ2-1; 9 bases align to TRBD2. CDR3 length: 16 residues. The germline V gene has CDR1 SGHRS and CDR2 YFSETQ. J lost 0 bases, V lost 7 bases, and 8 bases had no gene match. For the CDR3, the DNA is TGCGCCAGCGAAGAGCGGGGGGACTCCTCCTACAATGAGCAGTTCTTC. Amino acid sequence: CASEERGDSSYNEQFF.

This rearrangement joins TRBV5-5 to TRBJ1-2; TRBD1 might be the D (6 bases). The CDR3 consists of 15 residues. Trimming pared 0 bases from V and 2 bases from J, leaving 11 bases between. CDR1 and CDR2 (germline): SGHKS, YYEKEE (reference sequence). The CDR3 DNA reads as TGTGCCAGCAGCTTGGATTGGGACAAAAACTATGGCTACACCTTC. Encoded protein: CASSLDWDKNYGYTF.

The chain employs TRBV19 and TRBJ1-4; no reliable D call. Germline CDR1 reads LNHDA; CDR2 reads SQIVND (reference sequence). CDR3 length equals 13 residues. Trimming pared 5 bases from V and 5 bases from J, leaving 9 bases between. The CDR3 region has the DNA TGTGCCAGTAGTGGAACGGGGAATGAAAAACTGTTTTTT. Protein sequence: CASSGTGNEKLFF.

V usage is TRBV5-5 and J usage is TRBJ1-2; a possible D gene is TRBD1 (5 bases). Trimming pared 1 base from V and 14 bases from J, leaving 18 bases between. Germline-derived CDR1 and CDR2 are SGHKS and YYEKEE (reference sequence). This CDR3 is built from 13 residues. Here the CDR3 DNA reads TGTGCCAGCAGCTTGTCGGGGGGACGGGAGGAAACCTTC. As protein: CASSLSGGREETF.